This passage covers 26 T cell receptor beta chains from one sample sequenced in a study of cytomegalovirus exposure and HLA in healthy donors. Method: immunoSEQ multiplex PCR; TCRdb's copy keeps in-frame clones and lacks some. The sample lists some 54,000 clones, around 90% occurring once. The sequencing sample was made of PBMCs. The receptors were gathered from a man aged 18 to 30 in good health and CMV-seronegative.

CDR3: CASSQDLYDRSYEQYF. The CDR3 DNA reads TGCGCCAGCAGCCAAGATTTGTATGACAGATCCTACGAGCAGTACTTC. The rearrangement links TRBV4-1 to TRBJ2-7; tentatively, D is TRBD1 (5 bases). Germline loops: CDR1 MGHRA, CDR2 YSYEKL. This CDR3 is built from 16 residues. V lost 0 bases, J lost 1 base, and 13 bases lay in between.

The V and J genes are TRBV18 and TRBJ2-3; 8 bases are a match to TRBD2. Unmatched junction bases numbered 8, after V lost 3 bases and J lost 6 bases. Germline values: CDR1 KGHSH, CDR2 LQKENI. The CDR3 length is 15 residues. Here the CDR3 DNA reads TGTGCCAGCTCACCCGACCCGGGAGGGGCTGATACGCAGTATTTT. Translating gives CASSPDPGGADTQYF.

The rearrangement joins TRBV5-1 to TRBJ1-5; D gene uncertain. The CDR3 contains 16 residues. Deletions cut 0 bases from V and 1 base from J, with 11 bases between. Germline CDR1 and CDR2: SGHRS and YFSETQ. Here the CDR3 DNA reads TGCGCCAGCAGCTTGGGGGCGGGAGGGAGCAATCAGCCCCAGCATTTT. Its translation: CASSLGAGGSNQPQHF.

V and J are TRBV2 and TRBJ1-5, with D perhaps TRBD1 (5 bases). This CDR3 comprises 17 residues. Trimming removed 6 bases from V and 0 bases from J, with 18 bases in between. Per the germline V gene, CDR1 is SNHLY and CDR2 is FYNNEI. The CDR3 bases are TGTGCCAGCAGCTCGATCCGGGGGGGATATAGCAATCAGCCCCAGCATTTT. Its protein is CASSSIRGGYSNQPQHF.

This rearrangement joins TRBV5-1 to TRBJ2-1, with 10 bases that match TRBD2. Trimming at V came to 2 bases and at J to 7 bases, leaving 6 bases not matched to a gene. Germline CDR1 is SGHRS and CDR2 is YFSETQ. This CDR3 is 15 amino acids long. The DNA of the CDR3 is TGCGCCAGCAGCTTCGGGAGCGGGAGGGGAAATGAGCAGTTCTTC. Translated: CASSFGSGRGNEQFF.

The V gene is TRBV5-1, the J gene TRBJ2-7; 11 positions match TRBD2. This CDR3 is built from 15 residues. V gave up 0 bases and J gave up 5 bases; unmatched junction bases: 4. Germline values: CDR1 SGHRS, CDR2 YFSETQ. This chain's CDR3 is CASSLDLAGGNEQYF. CDR3 coding DNA: TGCGCCAGCAGCTTGGATCTAGCGGGAGGCAACGAGCAGTACTTC.

The V gene is TRBV6-6, the J gene TRBJ2-1, with 8 bases aligning to TRBD2. J lost 3 bases, V lost 8 bases, and 9 bases had no gene match. The length of the CDR3 is 15 residues. Germline V gene lookup returns CDR1 MNHNY and CDR2 SVGAGI (reference sequence). The CDR3 reads CASGREGPLYNEQFF. The CDR3 nucleotides read TGTGCCAGCGGCCGGGAGGGGCCCCTCTACAATGAGCAGTTCTTC.

Concerning this clone: One end of the junction fails to match germline, which may point to a read error. The chain uses TRBV9 and TRBJ2-3, with D perhaps matching TRBD1 (6 bases). The CDR3 is made up of 15 amino acids. Germline V CDR1 and CDR2: SGDLS, YYNGEE. CDR3 nucleotides: TGTGCCAGCAGCGTACGAGGACAGAACACAGATACGCGGTATTTT. This codes for CASSVRGQNTDTRYF. The variable domain in full, with the rest retrieved from reference TRBV9 and TRBJ2-3, is DSGVTQTPKHLITATGQRVTLRCSPRSGDLSVYWYQQSLDQGLQFLIQYYNGEERAKGNILERFSAQQFPDLHSELNLSSLELGDSALYFCASSVRGQNTDTRYFGPGTRLTVL.

The chain uses TRBV11-2 and TRBJ1-1; TRBD1 aligns across 7 bases. The V gene's germline CDR1 is SGHAT and CDR2 FQNNGV. Trimming took 0 bases from V and 8 from J; bases not matched to a gene: 3. The CDR3 loop spans 13 amino acids. The CDR3 region is CASSLDRTGEAFF. Written as DNA, the CDR3 is TGTGCCAGCAGCTTAGATAGGACAGGAGAAGCTTTCTTT.

In this sample, this clone turned up a few times. The chain links TRBV7-2 to TRBJ2-1, with 7 bases lining up with TRBD2. Germline lookup yields CDR1 SGHTA and CDR2 FQGNSA. Trimming at V came to 5 bases and at J to 9 bases, leaving 19 bases not matched to a gene. This CDR3 region has 17 residues. CDR3 bases: TGTGCCAGCAGCCTAGGCGGGGCGGGAGTTCGTGGTGGTGAGCAGTTCTTC. Protein sequence: CASSLGGAGVRGGEQFF.

V usage is TRBV6-1 and J usage is TRBJ2-7; no clear D gene. The CDR3 has 14 residues. From germline, CDR1 is MNHNS and CDR2 SASEGT. V was clipped by 2 bases and J by 1 base, with 9 bases between them. The CDR3 reads CASSEFLTSYEQYF. CDR3 nucleotides: TGTGCCAGCAGTGAATTTCTTACTTCCTACGAGCAGTACTTC.

The chain couples TRBV2 to TRBJ2-3; D unclear. Deletions cut 0 bases from V and 2 bases from J, with 9 bases between. CDR1 and CDR2 (germline): SNHLY, FYNNEI. The CDR3 extends over 15 amino acids. The CDR3 protein is CASSEAVAVTDTQYF. CDR3 DNA: TGTGCCAGCAGTGAAGCAGTAGCTGTCACAGATACGCAGTATTTT.

The V call is TRBV19, the J call TRBJ2-2; 11 nucleotides agree with TRBD2. This CDR3 comprises 15 residues. Germline V CDR1 and CDR2: LNHDA, SQIVND (reference sequence). The junction had 5 bases not matched to a gene; V was cut back by 7 bases and J by 4 bases. CDR3 sequence: CASKGLAAGTGELFF. CDR3 bases: TGTGCCAGTAAGGGACTAGCGGCGGGCACCGGGGAGCTGTTTTTT.

This chain joins TRBV6-6 and TRBJ2-7; 8 bases align to TRBD1. CDR3 size: 14 residues. Trimming took 2 bases from V and 3 from J; bases not matched to a gene: 3. Per germline, CDR1 MNHNY and CDR2 SVGAGI (reference sequence). The CDR3 DNA sequence: TGTGCCAGCAGTTACCCTGGACAGGGCTACGAGCAGTACTTC. The encoded protein is CASSYPGQGYEQYF.

Note on this clone: This sample also contains other DNA sequences that code for the same CDR3. The chain uses TRBV18 and TRBJ1-5, with TRBD1 matching 9 bases. The CDR3 runs 14 residues. V was clipped by 3 bases and J by 4 bases; unmatched bases: 1. The germline CDR1 and CDR2 sequences are KGHSH and LQKENI. CDR3 in amino acids: CASSPGQGNQPQHF. The CDR3 DNA reads TGTGCCAGCTCACCGGGACAGGGTAATCAGCCCCAGCATTTT.

The V gene is TRBV7-9, the J gene TRBJ2-5; 13 bases line up with TRBD2. The junction had 2 bases not matched to a gene; V was cut back by 6 bases and J by 1 base. CDR1 and CDR2 from the germline V gene are SEHNR and FQNEAQ (reference sequence). This CDR3 contains 15 residues. The CDR3 DNA is TGTGCCAGCAGGGGACTAGCGGGACTCCAAGAGACCCAGTACTTC. Residues: CASRGLAGLQETQYF.

The chain carries TRBV28 and TRBJ1-1, with TRBD1 as a possible D gene (6 bases). Trimming removed 6 bases from V and 0 bases from J, with 11 bases in between. This CDR3 is built from 14 residues. Germline CDR1 MDHEN, CDR2 SYDVKM. The CDR3 DNA sequence: TGTGCCAGCAGCTCACAGGGAGTGAACACTGAAGCTTTCTTT. It translates to CASSSQGVNTEAFF.

The chain is built from TRBV2 and TRBJ2-7; no clear D. With 10 bases removed from V and 2 bases from J, the gap between germline ends came to 18 bases. Per the germline V gene, CDR1 is SNHLY and CDR2 is FYNNEI. This CDR3 spans 14 amino acids. CDR3 sequence: CATSRSQATYEQYF. The CDR3 nucleotides are TGTGCCACATCCCGCTCTCAGGCCACCTACGAGCAGTACTTC.

The genes are TRBV9 and TRBJ1-4; maybe TRBD1 (6 bases). V was pared by 0 bases and J by 3 bases, with 9 bases between. The length of the CDR3 is 15 residues. Per the germline V gene, CDR1 is SGDLS and CDR2 is YYNGEE. CDR3 nucleotide sequence: TGTGCCAGCAGCGTAGTTAGGGGGTCTAATGAAAAACTGTTTTTT. Protein product: CASSVVRGSNEKLFF.

This rearrangement joins TRBV4-1 to TRBJ2-3; D possibly corresponds to TRBD2 (6 bases). Trimming removed 0 bases at V and 1 base at J, with 11 bases between. The germline gives CDR1 MGHRA, CDR2 YSYEKL. The CDR3 loop spans 16 amino acids. This chain's CDR3 is CASSQDSGLRTDTQYF. Written as DNA, the CDR3 is TGCGCCAGCAGCCAAGATTCGGGACTCCGCACAGATACGCAGTATTTT.

The V and J genes are TRBV10-3 and TRBJ2-5; D might be TRBD2 (6 bases). This CDR3 is 14 amino acids long. CDR1 ENHRY and CDR2 SYGVKD come from the germline V gene. The V gene lost 2 bases and the J gene lost 4 bases, with 11 bases spanning the gap. CDR3 nucleotides: TGTGCCATCAGTGAGGGGAGGACCTTAGAGACCCAGTACTTC. Translation: CAISEGRTLETQYF.

This chain joins TRBV28 and TRBJ2-1; D is unclear. This CDR3 is 14 amino acids long. Germline CDR1 MDHEN, CDR2 SYDVKM. Trimming took off 2 bases at V and 3 bases at J, with 8 bases between the two ends. The CDR3 DNA reads as TGTGCCAGCAGTTTAATGGCTGACTACAATGAGCAGTTCTTC. Protein sequence: CASSLMADYNEQFF.

V is TRBV7-2 and J is TRBJ2-3; 8 nucleotides match TRBD1. Trimming cost V 5 bases and J 2 bases; bases outside gene matches: 6. CDR3 length: 15 residues. Germline CDR1 is SGHTA and CDR2 is FQGNSA. The CDR3 spells CASSADRGTTDTQYF. The CDR3 nucleotides are TGTGCCAGCAGCGCCGACAGGGGAACCACAGATACGCAGTATTTT.

The chain joins TRBV15 to TRBJ2-5; 7 positions match TRBD2. The length of the CDR3 is 16 residues. Unmatched junction bases numbered 5, after V lost 0 bases and J lost 1 base. Germline V gives CDR1 LNHNV, CDR2 YYDKDF (reference sequence). CDR3 loop: CATSREGRGVQETQYF. In nucleotides, the CDR3 is TGTGCCACCAGCAGAGAGGGGAGGGGTGTCCAAGAGACCCAGTACTTC.

This chain uses TRBV21-1 with TRBJ1-2; TRBD1, the table's D call, lacks a check against the DNA. TRBV21-1 is termed a pseudogene. The CDR3 extends over 15 amino acids. CDR3 nucleotide sequence: TGTGCCAGCAGCTCCCGGACAGAACCTAACTATGGCTACACCTTC. Protein product: CASSSRTEPNYGYTF.

The rearrangement uses TRBV6-1 and TRBJ2-3, with D tentatively TRBD1 (6 bases). Trimming pared 10 bases from V and 3 bases from J, leaving 17 bases between. This CDR3 is built from 14 residues. CDR1 and CDR2 (germline): MNHNS, SASEGT. The CDR3 reads CATRLAGATDTQYF. CDR3 nucleotides: TGTGCCACCAGGCTAGCAGGGGCGACAGATACGCAGTATTTT.